Following are 26 T cell receptor beta chains from one sample sequenced in a study of cytomegalovirus exposure and HLA in healthy donors. The PCR ran on 60 Vbeta and 13 Jbeta primers. Here immunoSEQ multiplex PCR was the method, and the copy in TCRdb shows in-frame clones only, minus some. The sample contains approximately 120,000 clones, around 80% of which appear only once. Sequenced sample: PBMCs. The receptor set was obtained from a woman aged 55-69 years in good health and CMV-seropositive.

This clone appeared a few times. The genes are TRBV25-1 and TRBJ1-1; 9 nucleotides align to TRBD1. The V gene's germline CDR1 is MGHDK and CDR2 SYGVNS. J gave up 4 bases and V 6 bases, and 6 bases lay outside the gene matches. The CDR3 has 14 amino acids. The DNA for the CDR3 is TGTGCCAGCAGCGGGACAGGGTCTGCCACTGAAGCTTTCTTT. Amino acids: CASSGTGSATEAFF.

This clone was seen more than once but under ten times. The chain joins TRBV19 to TRBJ1-1; D not certain. V was pared by 6 bases and J by 8 bases, with 13 bases between. The V gene's germline CDR1 is LNHDA and CDR2 SQIVND (reference sequence). This CDR3 region has 12 residues. CDR3 in amino acids: CASRPGGGEAFF. The CDR3 nucleotides read TGTGCCAGTAGGCCAGGAGGAGGGGAAGCTTTCTTT.

This chain uses TRBV6-4 with TRBJ1-5; D is unresolved. The CDR3 spans 13 residues. Germline CDR1 MRHNA, CDR2 SNTAGT. Trimming took off 0 bases at V and 7 bases at J, with 7 bases between the two ends. As DNA, the CDR3 is TGTGCCAGCAGTGACTCGGCAGGACAGCCCCAGCATTTT. This translates into CASSDSAGQPQHF.

The CDR3 sequence is CASSLGGLANTGELFF. The CDR3 nucleotides read TGCGCCAGCAGCTTGGGCGGGCTCGCGAACACCGGGGAGCTGTTTTTT. V usage is TRBV5-1 and J usage is TRBJ2-2; TRBD2 might be the D (5 bases). Deletions cut 0 bases from V and 0 bases from J, with 9 bases between. Germline V gene sequence: CDR1 SGHRS, CDR2 YFSETQ. The CDR3 has 16 residues.

Here the CDR3 DNA reads TGTGCCAGCAGAGGGGGCCAGGGCACCGGGGAGCTGTTTTTT. It specifies CASRGGQGTGELFF. The chain combines TRBV5-5 with TRBJ2-2, with 7 positions matching TRBD1. This CDR3 contains 14 residues. Losses at the gene ends were 5 bases for V and 4 bases for J; bases not matched to a gene: 5. Per the germline V gene, CDR1 is SGHKS and CDR2 is YYEKEE (reference sequence).

The chain is built from TRBV19 and TRBJ1-1, with 7 positions matching TRBD1. Germline CDR1 is LNHDA and CDR2 is SQIVND (reference sequence). V gave up 3 bases and J gave up 2 bases; unmatched junction bases: 12. The CDR3 loop spans 17 amino acids. The chain's CDR3 is CASSIPPPTGPNTEAFF. The CDR3 DNA sequence: TGTGCCAGTAGTATCCCACCTCCGACAGGGCCAAACACTGAAGCTTTCTTT.

CDR3 amino acids: CASSPIEGAVNQPQHF. Here the CDR3 DNA reads TGTGCCAGCAGCCCGATCGAAGGGGCTGTCAATCAGCCCCAGCATTTT. V and J are TRBV7-8 and TRBJ1-5, with D perhaps matching TRBD1 (5 bases). In germline, CDR1 is SGHVS, CDR2 FQNEAQ. This CDR3 has 16 residues. Trimming took 5 bases from V and 3 from J, leaving 17 bases between them.

The chain is built from TRBV27 and TRBJ1-4; 8 nucleotides match TRBD1. CDR3 length equals 15 residues. The germline CDR1 and CDR2 sequences are MNHEY and SMNVEV (reference sequence). J was trimmed by 0 bases and V by 6 bases; bases with no gene match: 3. This CDR3 reads CASSSDRATNEKLFF. In DNA form, the CDR3 reads TGTGCCAGCAGCTCGGACAGGGCAACTAATGAAAAACTGTTTTTT.

J is TRBJ1-6 and V is TRBV9; D is ambiguous. The CDR3 covers 15 residues. V gave up 4 bases and J gave up 6 bases, with 14 bases separating them. From germline, CDR1 is SGDLS and CDR2 YYNGEE. In DNA, the CDR3 is TGTGCCAGCAGCCCCGTGCCAGGCTCTAATTCACCCCTCCACTTT. The encoded protein is CASSPVPGSNSPLHF.

By proportion, this clone is medium-sized. CDR3 sequence reads: CASRTGNQGKVFF. CDR3 bases: TGTGCCAGCAGGACAGGGAATCAGGGTAAAGTGTTTTTT. V and J are TRBV27 and TRBJ1-4; 7 bases are shared with TRBD1. With V trimmed by 6 bases and J by 15 bases, 13 bases remained unmatched. The CDR3 covers 13 residues. Germline V gene data show CDR1 as MNHEY and CDR2 as SMNVEV (reference sequence).

The chain couples TRBV4-3 to TRBJ1-2; perhaps TRBD1 as D (5 bases). This CDR3 region has 14 residues. V lost 0 bases to trimming and J lost 8 bases, with 13 bases between them. CDR1 LGHNA and CDR2 YSLEER come from the germline V gene. This CDR3 is CASSQERQGGGYTF. CDR3 DNA: TGCGCCAGCAGCCAAGAACGGCAGGGAGGCGGCTACACCTTC.

The chain employs TRBV2 and TRBJ2-7, with a possible D match to TRBD2 (5 bases). Germline-derived CDR1 and CDR2 are SNHLY and FYNNEI. V lost 10 bases and J 1 base, leaving 11 bases between the germline ends. There are 12 residues in the CDR3. The CDR3 DNA reads TGTGCCACCTCTTGGGAGTCCTACGAGCAGTACTTC. Translating gives CATSWESYEQYF.

The gene calls are TRBV23-1 and TRBJ2-6, with 7 bases matching TRBD2. TRBV23-1 is sorted into the ORF group, with uncertain function. The length of the CDR3 is 15 residues. V was pared by 9 bases and J by 1 base, with 6 bases of the junction left unmatched. The CDR3 DNA is TGCGCCAGTCAGGCGGGGGTTTCTGGGGCCAACGTCCTGACTTTC. It translates to CASQAGVSGANVLTF.

This clone has more than one count but fewer than ten. The CDR3 loop reads CASSPNGQGVEGYTF. CDR3 coding DNA: TGTGCCAGCTCACCAAACGGACAGGGGGTTGAAGGCTACACCTTC. The chain combines TRBV18 with TRBJ1-2; TRBD1 matches 10 bases. The CDR3 sequence is 15 residues long. The trim removed 2 bases at V and 8 bases at J, leaving 8 bases unmatched. Germline V gene data show CDR1 as KGHSH and CDR2 as LQKENI.

The rearrangement uses TRBV7-9 and TRBJ1-1, with 7 bases aligning to TRBD1. The junction had 9 bases not matched to a gene; V was cut back by 5 bases and J by 3 bases. CDR1 is SEHNR, CDR2 FQNEAQ, per germline (reference sequence). The CDR3 covers 15 residues. For the CDR3, the DNA is TGTGCCAGCAGCGTCAGACAGGGCGGGCACACTGAAGCTTTCTTT. This codes for CASSVRQGGHTEAFF.

V usage is TRBV6-6 and J usage is TRBJ1-2, with D perhaps matching TRBD1 (5 bases). Per germline, CDR1 MNHNY and CDR2 SVGAGI (reference sequence). The CDR3 loop spans 11 amino acids. Trimming pared 6 bases from V and 5 bases from J, leaving 7 bases between. The CDR3 bases are TGTGCCAGCAGCCGACAGTATGGCTACACCTTC. Translated: CASSRQYGYTF.

This clone was observed a few times. CDR3 sequence: CASSQEEGGRQPQHF. Here the CDR3 DNA reads TGCGCCAGCAGCCAAGAGGAGGGCGGGAGGCAGCCCCAGCATTTT. This chain links TRBV4-1 with TRBJ1-5; D unresolved. Deletions cut 0 bases from V and 7 bases from J, with 13 bases between. This CDR3 spans 15 amino acids. The germline CDR1 and CDR2 sequences are MGHRA and YSYEKL.

The chain carries TRBV2 and TRBJ2-7, with 9 nucleotides matching TRBD1. CDR1 and CDR2 from the germline V gene are SNHLY and FYNNEI. The CDR3 totals 15 residues. V lost 6 bases, J lost 6 bases, and 12 bases stayed unmatched. The DNA of the CDR3 is TGTGCCAGCAGAGAGAATTCAGGGACAGGGACCGAGCAGTACTTC. Its translation: CASRENSGTGTEQYF.

The rearrangement links TRBV30 to TRBJ1-4; 8 nucleotides agree with TRBD1. The germline gives CDR1 GTSNPN, CDR2 SVGIG (reference sequence). This CDR3 spans 14 amino acids. The V and J ends lost 3 bases and 8 bases, in that order; junction bases with no gene match: 8. In DNA form, the CDR3 reads TGTGCCTGGAGGAGAGGGACAGGAGGCGAAAAACTGTTTTTT. Protein sequence: CAWRRGTGGEKLFF. The full variable domain, with the rest looked up from reference TRBV30 and TRBJ1-4, is SQTIHQWPATLVQPVGSPLSLECTVEGTSNPNLYWYRQAAGRGLQLLFYSVGIGQISSEVPQNLSASRPQDRQFILSSKKLLLSDSGFYLCAWRRGTGGEKLFFGSGTQLSVL.

This CDR3 reads CASSALFTDTQYF. CDR3 DNA: TGCGCCAGCAGTGCTCTATTCACAGATACGCAGTATTTT. The genes are TRBV10-2 and TRBJ2-3; no reliable D call. In germline, CDR1 is WSHSY, CDR2 SAAADI. The CDR3 is 13 residues long. V was shortened by 4 bases and J by 2 bases, with 7 bases between the two germline ends.

The chain combines TRBV7-2 with TRBJ2-3; unclear D gene. The CDR3 is 13 amino acids. Germline CDR1 and CDR2: SGHTA and FQGNSA. The V end lost 3 bases, the J end lost 1 base, and 5 bases lay between the germline ends. CDR3 in DNA: TGTGCCAGCAGCTTTACTGGCACAGATACGCAGTATTTT. It encodes CASSFTGTDTQYF.

The gene calls are TRBV5-4 and TRBJ2-3, with D possibly matching TRBD2 (5 bases). The CDR3 sequence is 14 residues long. The germline V gene encodes CDR1 SGHNT and CDR2 YYREEE (reference sequence). Trimming left V 2 bases short and J 1 base short, with 8 bases between. CDR3 sequence reads: CASSLGGRTDTQYF. For the CDR3, the DNA is TGTGCCAGCAGCTTAGGCGGGCGCACAGATACGCAGTATTTT. The variable domain in full, with the rest retrieved from reference TRBV5-4 and TRBJ2-3, is ETGVTQSPTHLIKTRGQQVTLRCSSQSGHNTVSWYQQALGQGPQFIFQYYREEENGRGNFPPRFSGLQFPNYSSELNVNALELDDSALYLCASSLGGRTDTQYFGPGTRLTVL.

The chain carries TRBV7-6 and TRBJ1-1; no firm D call. The CDR3 totals 13 residues. Germline lookup yields CDR1 SGHVS and CDR2 FNYEAQ. The V gene lost 5 bases and the J gene lost 0 bases, with 7 bases spanning the gap. The DNA of the CDR3 is TGTGCCAGCAGCCCAAACATGAACACTGAAGCTTTCTTT. Amino acids: CASSPNMNTEAFF. Supplemented by reference TRBV7-6 and TRBJ1-1, the full variable domain reads GAGVSQSPRYKVTKRGQDVALRCDPISGHVSLYWYRQALGQGPEFLTYFNYEAQQDKSGLPNDRFSAERPEGSISTLTIQRTEQRDSAMYRCASSPNMNTEAFFGQGTRLTVV.

The chain recombines TRBV5-8 with TRBJ2-1; D gene ambiguous. Germline V gene lookup returns CDR1 SGHTS and CDR2 YDEGEE. The CDR3 totals 15 residues. Trimming took off 3 bases at V and 6 bases at J, with 16 bases between the two ends. The CDR3 region has the DNA TGTGCCAGCAGCTCGCCGAGGTCGATAAGCAATGAGCAGTTCTTC. As protein: CASSSPRSISNEQFF.

This chain joins TRBV5-1 and TRBJ2-5; 13 bases match TRBD2. The CDR3 runs 15 residues. Per the germline V gene, CDR1 is SGHRS and CDR2 is YFSETQ. The V gene end was trimmed by 3 bases and the J gene end by 4 bases; junction bases not matched to a gene: 3. The CDR3 DNA follows: TGCGCCAGCAGCTCGGGACTAGCGGGAACAGAGACCCAGTACTTC. It encodes CASSSGLAGTETQYF. Looking up the rest from reference TRBV5-1 and TRBJ2-5 gives the full variable domain: KAGVTQTPRYLIKTRGQQVTLSCSPISGHRSVSWYQQTPGQGLQFLFEYFSETQRNKGNFPGRFSGRQFSNSRSEMNVSTLELGDSALYLCASSSGLAGTETQYFGPGTRLLVL.

The CDR3 DNA reads TGTGCCAGCAGGACCCTGACTAGCGGGGGGGCGAATACGCAGTATTTT. Encoded protein: CASRTLTSGGANTQYF. This chain uses TRBV27 with TRBJ2-3; TRBD2 matches at 14 bases. The V gene end was trimmed by 6 bases and the J gene end by 7 bases; junction bases not matched to a gene: 9. In germline, CDR1 is MNHEY, CDR2 SMNVEV (reference sequence). The CDR3 is 16 amino acids.